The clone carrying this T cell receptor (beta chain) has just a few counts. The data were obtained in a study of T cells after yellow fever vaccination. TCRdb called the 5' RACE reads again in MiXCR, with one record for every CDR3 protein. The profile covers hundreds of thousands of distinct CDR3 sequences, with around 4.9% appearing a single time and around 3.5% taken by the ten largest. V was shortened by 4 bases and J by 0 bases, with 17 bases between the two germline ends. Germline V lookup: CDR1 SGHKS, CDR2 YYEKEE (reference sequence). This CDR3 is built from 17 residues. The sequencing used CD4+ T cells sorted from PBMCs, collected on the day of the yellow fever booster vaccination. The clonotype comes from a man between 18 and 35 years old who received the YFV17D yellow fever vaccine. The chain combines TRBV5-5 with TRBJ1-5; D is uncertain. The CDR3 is CASSAGSPSYSNQPQHF. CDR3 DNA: TGTGCCAGCAGCGCCGGGTCTCCTTCTTATAGCAATCAGCCCCAGCATTTT.